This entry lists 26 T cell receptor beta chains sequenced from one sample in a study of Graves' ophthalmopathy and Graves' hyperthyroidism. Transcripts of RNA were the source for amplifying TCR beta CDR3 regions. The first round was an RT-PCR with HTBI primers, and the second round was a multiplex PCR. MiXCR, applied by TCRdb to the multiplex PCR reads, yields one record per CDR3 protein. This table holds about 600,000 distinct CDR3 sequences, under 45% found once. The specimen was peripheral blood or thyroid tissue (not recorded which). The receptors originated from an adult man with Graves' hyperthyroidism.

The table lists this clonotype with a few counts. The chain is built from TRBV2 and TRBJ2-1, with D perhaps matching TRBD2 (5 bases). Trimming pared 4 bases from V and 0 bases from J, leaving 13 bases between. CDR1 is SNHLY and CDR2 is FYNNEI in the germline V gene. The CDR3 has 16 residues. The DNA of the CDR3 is TGTGCCAGCAGTGGGACTTCCACTAGCTCCTACAATGAGCAGTTCTTC. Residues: CASSGTSTSSYNEQFF.

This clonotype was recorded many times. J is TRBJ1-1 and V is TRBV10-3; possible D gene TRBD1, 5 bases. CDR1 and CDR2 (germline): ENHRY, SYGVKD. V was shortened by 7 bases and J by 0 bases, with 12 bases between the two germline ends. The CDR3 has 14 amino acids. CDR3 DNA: TGTGCCATCATGGGACCGGAGATGAACACTGAAGCTTTCTTT. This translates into CAIMGPEMNTEAFF.

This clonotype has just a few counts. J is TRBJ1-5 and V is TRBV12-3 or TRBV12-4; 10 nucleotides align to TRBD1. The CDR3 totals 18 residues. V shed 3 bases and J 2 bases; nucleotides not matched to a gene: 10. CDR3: CASSLRGTGVGGNQPQHF. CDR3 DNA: TGTGCCAGCAGTTTGAGGGGGACAGGGGTGGGAGGCAATCAGCCCCAGCATTTT.

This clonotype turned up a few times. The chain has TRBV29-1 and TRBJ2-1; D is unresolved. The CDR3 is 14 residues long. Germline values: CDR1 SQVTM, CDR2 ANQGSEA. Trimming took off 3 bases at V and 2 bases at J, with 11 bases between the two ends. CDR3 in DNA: TGCAGCGTTGAGGGTCTGACGGCCTACAATGAGCAGTTCTTC. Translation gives CSVEGLTAYNEQFF.

CDR3 residues: CASSQVLATNEQFF. CDR3 DNA sequence: TGTGCCAGCAGCCAAGTACTAGCTACAAATGAGCAGTTCTTC. The gene calls are TRBV14 and TRBJ2-1; D perhaps matches TRBD2 (6 bases). This CDR3 has 14 residues. V shed 1 base and J shed 7 bases, with 11 bases lying between them. Germline-derived CDR1 and CDR2 are SGHDN and FVKESK. The variable domain in full, completed from reference TRBV14 and TRBJ2-1, reads EAGVTQFPSHSVIEKGQTVTLRCDPISGHDNLYWYRRVMGKEIKFLLHFVKESKQDESGMPNNRFLAERTGGTYSTLKVQPAELEDSGVYFCASSQVLATNEQFFGPGTRLTVL.

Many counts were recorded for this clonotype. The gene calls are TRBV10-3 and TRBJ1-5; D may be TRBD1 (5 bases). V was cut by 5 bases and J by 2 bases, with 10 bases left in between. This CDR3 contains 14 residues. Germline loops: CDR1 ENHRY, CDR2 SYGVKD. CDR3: CAISHSGGNQPQHF. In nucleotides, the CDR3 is TGTGCCATCAGTCACTCGGGGGGCAATCAGCCCCAGCATTTT.

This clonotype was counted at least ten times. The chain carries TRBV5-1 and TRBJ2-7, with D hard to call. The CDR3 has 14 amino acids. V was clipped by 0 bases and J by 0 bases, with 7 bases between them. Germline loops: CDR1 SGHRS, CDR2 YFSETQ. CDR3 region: CASSLVPSSYEQYF. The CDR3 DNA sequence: TGCGCCAGCAGCTTGGTTCCTAGCTCCTACGAGCAGTACTTC.

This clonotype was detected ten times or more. CDR3 loop: CASSLDGTGRSYGYTF. In DNA form, the CDR3 reads TGTGCCAGCAGCTTGGATGGGACAGGGAGGAGCTATGGCTACACCTTC. The gene calls are TRBV5-8 and TRBJ1-2, with 9 bases aligning to TRBD1. Germline trimming cut 0 bases from V and 4 bases from J; bases unmatched to any gene: 7. The CDR3 is made up of 16 amino acids. In germline, CDR1 is SGHTS, CDR2 YDEGEE.

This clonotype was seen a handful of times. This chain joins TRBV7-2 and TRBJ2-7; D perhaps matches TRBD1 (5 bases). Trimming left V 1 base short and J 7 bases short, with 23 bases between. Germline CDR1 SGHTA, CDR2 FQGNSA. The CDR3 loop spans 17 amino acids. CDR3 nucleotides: TGTGCCAGCAGCTTAGAGGGGCGGCGGAGCTCCTACAATGAGCAGTACTTC. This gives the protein CASSLEGRRSSYNEQYF. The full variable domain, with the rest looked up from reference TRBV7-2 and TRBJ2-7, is GAGVSQSPSNKVTEKGKDVELRCDPISGHTALYWYRQSLGQGLEFLIYFQGNSAPDKSGLPSDRFSAERTGGSVSTLTIQRTQQEDSAVYLCASSLEGRRSSYNEQYFGPGTRLTVT.

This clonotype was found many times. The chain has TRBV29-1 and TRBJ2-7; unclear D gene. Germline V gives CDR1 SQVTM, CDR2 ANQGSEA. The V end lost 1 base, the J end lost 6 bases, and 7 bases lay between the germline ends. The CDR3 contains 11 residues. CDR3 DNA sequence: TGCAGCGTTGAAGCCCACGGCGAGCAGTACTTC. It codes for CSVEAHGEQYF.

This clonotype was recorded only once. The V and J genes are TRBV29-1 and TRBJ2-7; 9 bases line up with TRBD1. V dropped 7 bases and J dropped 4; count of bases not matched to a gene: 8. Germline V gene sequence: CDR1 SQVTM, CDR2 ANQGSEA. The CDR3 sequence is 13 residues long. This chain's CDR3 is CSAPGQGPYEQYF. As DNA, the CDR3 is TGCAGCGCACCGGGACAGGGCCCTTACGAGCAGTACTTC.

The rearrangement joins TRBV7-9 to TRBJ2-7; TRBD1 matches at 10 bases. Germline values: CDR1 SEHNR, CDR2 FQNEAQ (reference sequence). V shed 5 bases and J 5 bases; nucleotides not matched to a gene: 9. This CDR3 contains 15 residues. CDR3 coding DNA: TGTGCCAGCAGCCGCGCCGGGACAGGGGTCCACGAGCAGTACTTC. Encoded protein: CASSRAGTGVHEQYF. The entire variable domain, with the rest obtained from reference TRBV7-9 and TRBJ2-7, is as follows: DTGVSQNPRHKITKRGQNVTFRCDPISEHNRLYWYRQTLGQGPEFLTYFQNEAQLEKSRLLSDRFSAERPKGSFSTLEIQRTEQGDSAMYLCASSRAGTGVHEQYFGPGTRLTVT.

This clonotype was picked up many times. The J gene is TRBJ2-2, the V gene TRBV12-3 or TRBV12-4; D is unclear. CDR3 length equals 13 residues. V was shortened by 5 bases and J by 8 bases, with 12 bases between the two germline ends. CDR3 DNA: TGTGCCAGCAGTAAGGGCAACTTAGGGGAGCTGTTTTTT. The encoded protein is CASSKGNLGELFF.

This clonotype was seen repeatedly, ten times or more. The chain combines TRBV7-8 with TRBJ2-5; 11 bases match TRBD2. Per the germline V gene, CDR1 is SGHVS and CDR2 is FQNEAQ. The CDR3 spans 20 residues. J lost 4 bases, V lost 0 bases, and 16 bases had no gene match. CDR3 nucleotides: TGTGCCAGCAGCTTAGCGAGGCTAGCGGGAGGTCTCAAAGCGGGAGAGACCCAGTACTTC. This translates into CASSLARLAGGLKAGETQYF.

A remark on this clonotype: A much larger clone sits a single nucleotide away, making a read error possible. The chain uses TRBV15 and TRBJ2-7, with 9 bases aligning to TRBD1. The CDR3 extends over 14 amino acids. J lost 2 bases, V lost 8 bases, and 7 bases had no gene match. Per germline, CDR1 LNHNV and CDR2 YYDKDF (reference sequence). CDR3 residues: CATGGDRVTYEQYF. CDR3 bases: TGTGCCACCGGCGGGGACAGGGTTACCTACGAGCAGTACTTC.

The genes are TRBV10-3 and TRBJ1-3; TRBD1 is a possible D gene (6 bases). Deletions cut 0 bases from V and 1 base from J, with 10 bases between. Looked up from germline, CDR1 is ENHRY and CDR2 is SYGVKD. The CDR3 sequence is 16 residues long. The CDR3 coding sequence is TGTGCCATCAGTGAGTCCCCGCAGGGGTCTGGAAACACCATATATTTT. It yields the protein CAISESPQGSGNTIYF.

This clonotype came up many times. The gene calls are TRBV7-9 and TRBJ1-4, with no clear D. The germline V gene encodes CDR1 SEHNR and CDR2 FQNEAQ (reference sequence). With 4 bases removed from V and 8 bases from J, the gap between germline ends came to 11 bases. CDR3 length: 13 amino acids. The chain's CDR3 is CASSSNRGEKLFF. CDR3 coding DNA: TGTGCCAGCAGCTCAAATCGAGGGGAAAAACTGTTTTTT.

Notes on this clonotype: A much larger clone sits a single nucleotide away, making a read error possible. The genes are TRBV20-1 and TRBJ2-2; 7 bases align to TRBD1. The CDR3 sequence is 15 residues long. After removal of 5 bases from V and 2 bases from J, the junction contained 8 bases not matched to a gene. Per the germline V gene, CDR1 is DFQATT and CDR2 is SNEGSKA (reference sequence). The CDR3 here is CSAVDRDSNTGELFF. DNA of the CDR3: TGCAGTGCTGTCGACCGGGACAGCAACACCGGGGAGCTGTTTTTT.

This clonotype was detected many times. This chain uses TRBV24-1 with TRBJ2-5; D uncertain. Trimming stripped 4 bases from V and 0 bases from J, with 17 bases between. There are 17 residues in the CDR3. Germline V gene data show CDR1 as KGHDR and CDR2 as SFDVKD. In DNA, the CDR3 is TGTGCCACCAGTGACCAATCCGAAAGACGGTACCAAGAGACCCAGTACTTC. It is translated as CATSDQSERRYQETQYF.

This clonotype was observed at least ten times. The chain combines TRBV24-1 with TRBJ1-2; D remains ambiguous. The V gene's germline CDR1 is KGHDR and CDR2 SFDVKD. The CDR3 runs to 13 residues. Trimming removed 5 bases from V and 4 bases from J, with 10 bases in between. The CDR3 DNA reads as TGTGCCACCAGTGTTTCGCGGGGCTATGGCTACACCTTC. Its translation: CATSVSRGYGYTF.

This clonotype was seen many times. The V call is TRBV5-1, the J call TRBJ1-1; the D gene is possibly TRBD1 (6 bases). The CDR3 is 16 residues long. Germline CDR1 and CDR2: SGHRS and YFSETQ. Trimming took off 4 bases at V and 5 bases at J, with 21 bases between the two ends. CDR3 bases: TGCGCCAGCAGCGAGCGGACAGTGCTTGGAGGTACTGAAGCTTTCTTT. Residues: CASSERTVLGGTEAFF.

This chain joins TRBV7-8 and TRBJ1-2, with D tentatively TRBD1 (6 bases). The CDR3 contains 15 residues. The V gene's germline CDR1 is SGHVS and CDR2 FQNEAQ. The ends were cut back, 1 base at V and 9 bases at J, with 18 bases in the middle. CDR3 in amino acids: CASSLEGRGVLSYTF. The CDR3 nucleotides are TGTGCCAGCAGCTTAGAGGGCAGGGGCGTTTTAAGCTACACCTTC.

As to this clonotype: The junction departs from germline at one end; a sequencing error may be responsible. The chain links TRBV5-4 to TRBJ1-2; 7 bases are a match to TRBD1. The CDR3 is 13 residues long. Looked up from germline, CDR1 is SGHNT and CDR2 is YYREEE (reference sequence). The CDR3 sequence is CAGSLGTAHGYTF. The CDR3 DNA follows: TGTGCCGGCAGCTTGGGGACAGCGCATGGCTACACCTTC. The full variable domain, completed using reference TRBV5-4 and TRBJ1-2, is ETGVTQSPTHLIKTRGQQVTLRCSSQSGHNTVSWYQQALGQGPQFIFQYYREEENGRGNFPPRFSGLQFPNYSSELNVNALELDDSALYLCAGSLGTAHGYTFGSGTRLTVV.

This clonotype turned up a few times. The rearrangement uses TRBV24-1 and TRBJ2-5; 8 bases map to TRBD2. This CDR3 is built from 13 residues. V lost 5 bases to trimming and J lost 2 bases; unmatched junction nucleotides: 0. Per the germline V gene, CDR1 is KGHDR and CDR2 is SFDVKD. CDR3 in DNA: TGTGCCACCAGTGCGGGGGGGCAAGAGACCCAGTACTTC. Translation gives CATSAGGQETQYF.

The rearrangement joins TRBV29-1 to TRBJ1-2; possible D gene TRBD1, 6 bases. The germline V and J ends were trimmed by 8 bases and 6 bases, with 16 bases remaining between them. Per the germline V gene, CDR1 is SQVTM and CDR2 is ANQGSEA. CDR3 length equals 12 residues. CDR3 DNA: TGCAGCAGTGAAACAGGGCGGGATGGCTACACCTTC. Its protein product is CSSETGRDGYTF.

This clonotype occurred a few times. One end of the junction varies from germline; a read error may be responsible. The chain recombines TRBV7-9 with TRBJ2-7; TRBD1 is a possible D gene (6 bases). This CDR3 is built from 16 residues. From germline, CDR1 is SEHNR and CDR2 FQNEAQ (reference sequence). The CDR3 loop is CASSLRSGVDTGELYF. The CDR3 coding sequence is TGTGCCAGCAGCCTAAGATCAGGGGTCGACACCGGGGAGCTGTACTTC.